The clone carrying this T cell receptor beta chain showed up just a few times. These data belong to a study of blood T cells in healthy people across ages. Study background: About one barcoded beta molecule per two T cells came from capture by template switching.

With a J-beta primer mix and a sample-barcoded 5' primer, a second PCR ran about 7 to 11 cycles. TCRdb independently ran MiXCR on the 5' RACE reads; one entry per CDR3 protein. The sample has approximately 1.5 million distinct CDR3 sequences, roughly 32% seen once; the top ten hold approximately 10%. Healthy Caucasians from Russia aged about 6 to 95 served as donors. Each sample yielded at least 5 micrograms of PBMC total RNA. Material for sequencing was blood. This TCR came from a woman in her 30s in good health.

CDR3 protein: CSVETSFMNTEAFF. The CDR3 DNA follows: TGCAGCGTTGAAACCAGTTTCATGAACACTGAAGCTTTCTTT. The chain links TRBV29-1 to TRBJ1-1; D call uncertain. The germline V gene encodes CDR1 SQVTM and CDR2 ANQGSEA. CDR3 length equals 14 residues. V dropped 2 bases and J dropped 0 bases, with 10 bases sitting between them.